This T cell receptor beta chain was profiled in a study of shared clonotypes between healthy human individuals. The CDR3 spans 14 residues. The J segment lost 2 bases and the V segment lost 3 bases, leaving 3 bases of the junction unmatched. Germline V gene lookup returns CDR1 SGDLS and CDR2 YYNGEE. Data came from immunoSEQ multiplex PCR; TCRdb stores just in-frame clones and leaves some out. This sample carries hundreds of thousands of clones, 96% of them seen once, and the ten largest clones take 0.11%. Cells designated naive CD8 were CD45RO-negative and were positively selected for CCR7, with terminally differentiated effector memory CD45RA+ cells excluded.

The V call is TRBV9, the J call TRBJ2-7; 9 bases agree with TRBD1. This TCR derives from a woman aged 25 to 39 in good health. Sequencing was carried out using naive CD8+ T cells sorted from blood. CDR3 bases: TGTGCCAGCAGCGGCGGGACAGGGACCTACGAGCAGTACTTC. Residues: CASSGGTGTYEQYF.